The following is a T cell receptor beta chain sequence with its context. Its antigen is as yet unknown. This record comes from a study of blood T cells in healthy people across ages. Study details: Template switching retrieved approximately one barcoded beta molecule for each two T cells.

Every donor provided 9.5 to 10 milliliters of peripheral blood. Germline CDR1 reads DFQATT; CDR2 reads SNEGSKA (reference sequence). This CDR3 is built from 15 residues. Study-level findings and limits: Among long-lived donors, naive CD4+ cells were more numerous and diversity higher than in aged donors.

The second PCR ran roughly 7 to 12 cycles with a sample-barcoded 5' primer and J-beta primers. TCRdb called the 5' RACE reads again in MiXCR, with one record for every CDR3 protein. The sample shows about 680,000 distinct CDR3 sequences, 45% to 50% of them seen only once. V gene TRBV20-1 combines with J gene TRBJ2-5; the D gene is possibly TRBD2 (5 bases). The J call is in doubt because the DNA end fits TRBJ2-7 better. The specimen sequenced was blood. The source is an older woman in good health. CDR3: CSARDALAGVYEQYF. The CDR3 DNA reads TGCAGTGCTAGAGATGCGCTAGCCGGAGTCTACGAGCAGTACTTC.